This TCR beta chain was found in a study of CD8 T cells in ankylosing spondylitis. Trimming cost V 0 bases and J 3 bases, with 11 bases left between them. The CDR3 has 15 residues. Germline V gives CDR1 LNHNV, CDR2 YYDKDF (reference sequence). Whole-study findings and limits: Seemingly characteristic of ankylosing spondylitis blood was a TCR beta motif consisting of under ten highly homologous variants.

This clonotype was observed many times. The target antigen is unknown. TCRdb passed the 5' RACE reads through MiXCR, listing each CDR3 protein once. This sample carries 500,000 to 650,000 distinct CDR3 sequences, 5.3% of them seen once, and the ten largest clones take under 4.5%. The sequenced sample was blood, either unsorted or a sorted T cell fraction (not recorded which). This sequence was found in a male donor with ankylosing spondylitis. The chain employs TRBV15 and TRBJ1-1; no clear D. CDR3: CATSRDLIGHTEAFF. The DNA of the CDR3 is TGTGCCACCAGCAGAGATCTTATTGGACACACTGAAGCTTTCTTT.